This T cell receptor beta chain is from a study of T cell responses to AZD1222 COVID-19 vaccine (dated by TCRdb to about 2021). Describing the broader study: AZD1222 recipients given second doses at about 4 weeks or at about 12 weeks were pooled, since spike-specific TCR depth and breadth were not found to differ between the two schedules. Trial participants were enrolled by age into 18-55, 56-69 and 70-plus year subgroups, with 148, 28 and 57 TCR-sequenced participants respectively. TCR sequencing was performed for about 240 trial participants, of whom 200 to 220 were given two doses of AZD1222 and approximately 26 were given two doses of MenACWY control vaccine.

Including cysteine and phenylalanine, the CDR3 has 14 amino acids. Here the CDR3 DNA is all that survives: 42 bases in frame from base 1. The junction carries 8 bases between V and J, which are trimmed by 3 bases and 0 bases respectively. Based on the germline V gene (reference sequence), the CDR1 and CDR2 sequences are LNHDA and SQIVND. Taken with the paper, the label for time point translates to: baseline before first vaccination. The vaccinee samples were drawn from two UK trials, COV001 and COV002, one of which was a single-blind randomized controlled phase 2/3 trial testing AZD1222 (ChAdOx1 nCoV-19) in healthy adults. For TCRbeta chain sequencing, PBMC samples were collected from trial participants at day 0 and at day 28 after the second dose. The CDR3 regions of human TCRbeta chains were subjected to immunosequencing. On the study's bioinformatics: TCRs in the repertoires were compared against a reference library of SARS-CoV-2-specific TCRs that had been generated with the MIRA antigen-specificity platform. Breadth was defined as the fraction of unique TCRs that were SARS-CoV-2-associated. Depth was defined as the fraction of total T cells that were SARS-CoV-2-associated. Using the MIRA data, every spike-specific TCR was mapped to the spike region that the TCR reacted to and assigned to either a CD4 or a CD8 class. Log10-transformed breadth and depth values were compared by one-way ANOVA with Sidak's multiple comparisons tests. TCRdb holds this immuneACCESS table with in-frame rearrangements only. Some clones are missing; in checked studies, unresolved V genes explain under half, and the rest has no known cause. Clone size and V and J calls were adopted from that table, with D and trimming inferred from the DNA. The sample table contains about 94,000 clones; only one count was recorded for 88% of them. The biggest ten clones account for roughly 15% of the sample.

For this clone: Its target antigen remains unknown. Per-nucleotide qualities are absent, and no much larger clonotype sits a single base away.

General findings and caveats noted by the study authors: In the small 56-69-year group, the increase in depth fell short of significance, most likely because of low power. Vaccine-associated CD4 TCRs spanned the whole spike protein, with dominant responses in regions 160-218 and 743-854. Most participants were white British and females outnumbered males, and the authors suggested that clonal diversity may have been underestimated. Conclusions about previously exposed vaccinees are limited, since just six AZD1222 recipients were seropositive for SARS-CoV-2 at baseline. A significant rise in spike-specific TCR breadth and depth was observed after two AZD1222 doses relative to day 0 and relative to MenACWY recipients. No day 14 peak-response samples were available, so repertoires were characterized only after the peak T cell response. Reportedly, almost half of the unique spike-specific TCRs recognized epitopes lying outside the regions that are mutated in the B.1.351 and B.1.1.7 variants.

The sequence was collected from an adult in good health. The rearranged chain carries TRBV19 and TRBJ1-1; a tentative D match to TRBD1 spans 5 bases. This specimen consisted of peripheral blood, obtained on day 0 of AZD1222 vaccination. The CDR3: CASSMGDLNTEAFF. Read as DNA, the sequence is TGTGCCAGTAGTATGGGGGACCTGAACACTGAAGCTTTCTTT.